This is a list of T cell receptor beta chains from one sample in a study of regulatory T cells. Sequenced by immunoSEQ multiplex PCR; TCRdb stores in-frame clones only, minus some. The sample gives 10,000 or so clones, 75% to 90% of which show up once; under 12% is in the top ten. Material for sequencing was CD8+ T cells sorted from blood. Receptors were obtained from a person in their late teens or twenties with CD3G deficiency. Each CDR3 is given with its conserved first and last residue. D genes are given only for firm matches. The size entry is marked missing in some rows and otherwise reads once, few, many or a size class.

11 | TRBJ1-5 | . | . | TRBV28 | CASSHGQPQHF | TGTGCCAGCAGTCACGGTCAGCCCCAGCATTTT
15 | TRBJ2-5 | TRBD2 | . | TRBV7-9 | CASSRTAGGEKTQYF | TGTGCCAGCAGCCGCACGGCGGGAGGGGAAAAGACCCAGTACTTC
14 | TRBJ2-1 | . | . | TRBV27 | CASSSAGAGNEQFF | TGTGCCAGCAGTTCCGCCGGGGCTGGCAATGAGCAGTTCTTC
12 | TRBJ1-1 | TRBD1 | . | TRBV7-9 | CASSLDRSEAFF | TGTGCCAGCAGCTTGGACAGGAGTGAAGCTTTCTTT
13 | TRBJ1-1 | . | few | TRBV5-1 | CASSSTVGTEAFF | TGCGCCAGCAGCTCGACCGTGGGGACTGAAGCTTTCTTT
14 | TRBJ2-1 | TRBD2 | . | TRBV7-9 | CASSHGGSYNEQFF | TGTGCCAGCAGCCACGGGGGGTCGTACAATGAGCAGTTCTTC
13 | TRBJ2-7 | . | . | TRBV27 | CASSLSATSEQYF | TGTGCCAGCAGTTTATCGGCAACTAGCGAGCAGTACTTC
14 | TRBJ2-7 | . | . | TRBV5-1 | CASSPGDGDYEQYF | TGCGCCAGCAGCCCCGGGGATGGGGACTACGAGCAGTACTTC
13 | TRBJ1-2 | . | . | TRBV6-1 | CASSGPFNYGYTF | TGTGCCAGCAGTGGCCCTTTTAACTATGGCTACACCTTC
13 | TRBJ1-1 | . | . | TRBV5-1 | CASSFTGGTEAFF | TGCGCCAGCAGCTTTACGGGAGGCACTGAAGCTTTCTTT
13 | TRBJ2-1 | . | once | TRBV7-8 | CASSLNPNNEQFF | TGTGCCAGCAGCTTAAACCCTAACAATGAGCAGTTCTTC
14 | TRBJ1-1 | . | . | TRBV28 | CASSLPPLNTEAFF | TGTGCCAGCAGTTTACCGCCGTTGAACACTGAAGCTTTCTTT
11 | TRBJ1-4 | . | medium-sized | TRBV10-2 | CASGLGEQLFF | TGCGCCAGCGGCTTGGGGGAACAACTGTTTTTT
13 | TRBJ2-7 | . | . | TRBV10-3 | CAISEGHQYEQYF | TGTGCCATCAGTGAGGGACATCAGTACGAGCAGTACTTC
13 | TRBJ2-7 | . | once | TRBV6-6 | CASSFTHAYEQYF | TGTGCCAGCAGTTTTACGCACGCCTACGAGCAGTACTTC
14 | TRBJ2-1 | . | . | TRBV5-1 | CASSWGGVGNEQFF | TGCGCCAGCAGCTGGGGCGGGGTAGGAAATGAGCAGTTCTTC
15 | TRBJ2-2 | . | . | TRBV7-9 | CASSSTSIRTGELFF | TGTGCCAGCAGCTCGACTAGTATTCGCACCGGGGAGCTGTTTTTT
13 | TRBJ1-6 | . | . | TRBV19 | CASSIAGNSPLHF | TGTGCCAGTAGTATCGCGGGGAATTCACCCCTCCACTTT
13 | TRBJ2-1 | . | few | TRBV19 | CASSTRSGVEQFF | TGTGCCAGTAGTACTCGGTCGGGGGTTGAGCAGTTCTTC
12 | TRBJ2-7 | . | . | TRBV6-1 | CASSAPPDEQYF | TGTGCCAGCAGTGCTCCACCCGACGAGCAGTACTTC
18 | TRBJ2-1 | TRBD2 | once | TRBV7-8 | CASSLRGGRASAYNEQFF | TGTGCCAGCAGCCTGCGGGGCGGGAGGGCCTCGGCCTACAATGAGCAGTTCTTC
15 | TRBJ2-5 | TRBD1 | once | TRBV28 | CASSPSDREGETQYF | TGTGCCAGCAGTCCCTCTGACAGGGAAGGGGAGACCCAGTACTTC
15 | TRBJ2-7 | . | . | TRBV27 | CASRKLGGAGYEQYF | TGTGCCAGCAGAAAACTGGGGGGGGCAGGCTACGAGCAGTACTTC
15 | TRBJ1-5 | . | . | TRBV7-4 | CASSLGQGSPQPQHF | TGTGCCAGCAGCTTAGGCCAGGGTAGTCCTCAGCCCCAGCATTTT
15 | TRBJ2-1 | TRBD1 | . | TRBV7-6 | CASSLEGASYNEQFF | TGTGCCAGCAGCTTAGAGGGGGCCTCCTACAATGAGCAGTTCTTC
16 | TRBJ2-1 | . | once | TRBV4-1 | CASSQELAGRGSEQFF | TGCGCCAGCAGCCAAGAATTGGCGGGAAGGGGGAGTGAGCAGTTCTTC
14 | TRBJ1-4 | TRBD1 | . | TRBV6-6 | CASSYRGPNEKLFF | TGTGCCAGCAGCTACAGGGGGCCAAATGAAAAACTGTTTTTT
18 | TRBJ2-7 | . | . | TRBV4-1 | CASSTHPGKLLRAFQQYF | TGCGCCAGCAGTACCCACCCAGGGAAACTCCTACGAGCTTTCCAGCAGTACTTC
14 | TRBJ2-7 | . | . | TRBV28 | CASRPAGMGGEQYF | TGTGCCAGCAGGCCCGCGGGCATGGGGGGAGAGCAGTACTTC
16 | TRBJ2-7 | TRBD1 | once | TRBV7-8 | CASSPSMGQGTYEQYF | TGTGCCAGCAGCCCTAGCATGGGACAGGGGACCTACGAGCAGTACTTC
17 | TRBJ2-1 | . | . | TRBV28 | CASSFPKGRSRYNEQFF | TGTGCCAGCAGTTTCCCGAAAGGGAGGTCCCGTTACAATGAGCAGTTCTTC
18 | TRBJ2-3 | TRBD2 | . | TRBV7-9 | CASSSSPHSGGITDTQYF | TGTGCCAGCAGCTCGTCTCCCCATAGCGGGGGGATCACAGATACGCAGTATTTT
12 | TRBJ2-1 | . | . | TRBV5-1 | CASSPEGNEQFF | TGCGCCAGCAGCCCGGAGGGCAATGAGCAGTTCTTC
14 | TRBJ1-3 | . | . | TRBV28 | CASTRDGPGNTIYF | TGTGCCAGCACCAGGGACGGACCTGGAAACACCATATATTTT
15 | TRBJ2-7 | . | few | TRBV11-2 | CASSLEIDGTYEQYF | TGTGCCAGCAGCTTAGAAATAGATGGAACCTACGAGCAGTACTTC
12 | TRBJ1-1 | . | . | TRBV28 | CASRVGDTEAFF | TGTGCCAGCAGGGTAGGCGACACTGAAGCTTTCTTT
16 | TRBJ2-3 | . | . | TRBV21-1 | CASSLVGTPERDTQYF | TGTGCCAGCAGCCTCGTGGGGACCCCCGAGCGAGATACGCAGTATTTT
14 | TRBJ1-5 | TRBD1 | . | TRBV28 | CASSRDSINQPQHF | TGTGCCAGTTCCCGGGACAGCATCAATCAGCCCCAGCATTTT
16 | TRBJ2-7 | TRBD2 | . | TRBV6-1 | CASSELLAGGAYEQYF | TGTGCCAGCAGTGAACTCCTAGCGGGGGGCGCCTACGAGCAGTACTTC
15 | TRBJ2-5 | . | . | TRBV7-6 | CASSPSDSVQETQYF | TGTGCCAGCAGCCCATCGGATAGCGTACAAGAGACCCAGTACTTC
15 | TRBJ1-2 | . | . | TRBV4-1 | CASSQGGPGRYGYTF | TGCGCCAGCAGCCAAGGGGGGCCGGGAAGGTATGGCTACACCTTC
14 | TRBJ2-7 | TRBD1 | . | TRBV6-1 | CASSELGTGGEQYF | TGTGCCAGCAGTGAATTAGGGACAGGGGGCGAGCAGTACTTC
16 | TRBJ1-2 | . | . | TRBV6-1 | CASSEGPGITNYGYTF | TGTGCCAGCAGTGAAGGTCCAGGGATTACTAACTATGGCTACACCTTC
14 | TRBJ2-2 | . | medium-sized | TRBV27 | CASSFTGLTGELFF | TGTGCCAGCAGTTTCACAGGGTTAACCGGGGAGCTGTTTTTT
14 | TRBJ1-5 | . | . | TRBV28 | CASSTGHLNQPQHF | TGTGCCAGCAGTACGGGACACCTCAATCAGCCCCAGCATTTT
14 | TRBJ1-2 | . | . | TRBV5-1 | CASSPWGGNYGYTF | TGCGCCAGCAGCCCCTGGGGGGGGAACTATGGCTACACCTTC
18 | TRBJ2-6 | TRBD2 | . | TRBV7-1 | CASSLADRGQSRANVLTF | TGTGCCAGCAGCCTAGCGGATCGAGGACAAAGTCGGGCCAACGTCCTGACTTTC
12 | TRBJ2-3 | . | . | TRBV18 | CASSPHPDTQYF | TGTGCCAGCTCACCACATCCAGATACGCAGTATTTT
15 | TRBJ2-7 | TRBD2 | . | TRBV4-1 | CASSQEAGGVYEQYF | TGCGCCAGCAGCCAAGAAGCGGGGGGCGTCTACGAGCAGTACTTC
16 | TRBJ2-3 | . | . | TRBV10-3 | CAISDPDRTSTDTQYF | TGTGCCATCAGTGACCCTGATAGAACTAGCACAGATACGCAGTATTTT
15 | TRBJ2-1 | . | . | TRBV28 | CASSSGTGLYNEQFF | TGTGCCAGCAGCTCCGGGACTGGGCTCTACAATGAGCAGTTCTTC
11 | TRBJ1-1 | . | few | TRBV19 | CASQRGTEAFF | TGTGCCAGCCAAAGGGGCACTGAAGCTTTCTTT
13 | TRBJ1-1 | . | . | TRBV14 | CASSEHPNTEAFF | TGTGCCAGCAGCGAACACCCGAACACTGAAGCTTTCTTT
15 | TRBJ1-2 | . | few | TRBV6-1 | CASSAGPGSNYGYTF | TGTGCCAGCAGTGCTGGCCCAGGCAGCAACTATGGCTACACCTTC
15 | TRBJ2-1 | TRBD2 | . | TRBV27 | CASSLWTSGGAGQFF | TGTGCCAGCAGTCTCTGGACTAGCGGGGGGGCCGGGCAGTTCTTC
15 | TRBJ2-1 | . | . | TRBV27 | CASSLSFGANNEQFF | TGTGCCAGCAGTTTATCCTTCGGGGCGAACAATGAGCAGTTCTTC
16 | TRBJ2-1 | TRBD2 | once | TRBV6-1 | CASSELIAGGMGEQFF | TGTGCCAGCAGTGAACTCATAGCGGGAGGTATGGGTGAGCAGTTCTTC